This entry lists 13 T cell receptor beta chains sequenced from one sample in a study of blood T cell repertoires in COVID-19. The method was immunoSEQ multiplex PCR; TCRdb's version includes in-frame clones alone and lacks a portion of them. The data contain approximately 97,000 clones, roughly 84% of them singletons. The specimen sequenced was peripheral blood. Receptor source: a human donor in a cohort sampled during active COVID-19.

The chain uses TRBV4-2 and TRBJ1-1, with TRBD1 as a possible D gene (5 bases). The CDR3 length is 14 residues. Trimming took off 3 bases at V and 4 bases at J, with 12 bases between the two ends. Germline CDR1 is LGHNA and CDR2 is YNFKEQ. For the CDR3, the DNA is TGTGCCAGCAGCCAGTTTGGGGGGGGCACTGAAGCTTTCTTT. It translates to CASSQFGGGTEAFF.

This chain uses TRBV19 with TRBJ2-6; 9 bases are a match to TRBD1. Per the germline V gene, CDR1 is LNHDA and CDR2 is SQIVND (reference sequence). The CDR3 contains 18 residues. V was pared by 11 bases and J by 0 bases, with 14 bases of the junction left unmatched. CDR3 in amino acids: CASKKAGQGLSGANVLTF. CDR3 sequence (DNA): TGTGCCTCAAAAAAAGCGGGACAGGGCCTCTCTGGGGCCAACGTCCTGACTTTC.

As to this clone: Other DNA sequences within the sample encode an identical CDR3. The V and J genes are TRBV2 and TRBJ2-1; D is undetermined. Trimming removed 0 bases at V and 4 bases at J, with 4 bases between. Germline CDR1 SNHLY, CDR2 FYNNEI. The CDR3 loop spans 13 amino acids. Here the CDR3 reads CASSEARYNEQFF. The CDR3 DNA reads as TGTGCCAGCAGTGAAGCGAGGTACAATGAGCAGTTCTTC.

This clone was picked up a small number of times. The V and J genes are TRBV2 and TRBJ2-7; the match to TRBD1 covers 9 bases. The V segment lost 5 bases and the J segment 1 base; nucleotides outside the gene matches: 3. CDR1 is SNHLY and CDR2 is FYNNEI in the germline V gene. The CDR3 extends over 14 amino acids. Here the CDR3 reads CASSRDRESYEQYF. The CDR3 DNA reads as TGTGCCAGCAGTCGGGACAGGGAGTCCTACGAGCAGTACTTC.

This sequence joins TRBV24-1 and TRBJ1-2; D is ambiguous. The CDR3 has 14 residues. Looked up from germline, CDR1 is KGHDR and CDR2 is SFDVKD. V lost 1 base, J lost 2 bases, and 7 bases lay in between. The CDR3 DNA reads TGTGCCACCAGTGATTTTGAGAAAAACTATGGCTACACCTTC. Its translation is CATSDFEKNYGYTF.

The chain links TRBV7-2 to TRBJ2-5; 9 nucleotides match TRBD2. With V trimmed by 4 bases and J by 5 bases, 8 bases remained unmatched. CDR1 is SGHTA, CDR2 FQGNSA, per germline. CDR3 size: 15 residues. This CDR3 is CASSSLREGGETQYF. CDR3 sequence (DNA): TGTGCCAGCAGCTCCCTGCGGGAGGGCGGGGAGACCCAGTACTTC.

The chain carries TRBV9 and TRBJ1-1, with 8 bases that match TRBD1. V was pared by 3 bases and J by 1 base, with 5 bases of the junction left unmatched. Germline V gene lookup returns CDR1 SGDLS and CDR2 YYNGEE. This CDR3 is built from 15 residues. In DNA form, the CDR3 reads TGTGCCAGCAGCGCATCAGGGGGCCGGAACACTGAAGCTTTCTTT. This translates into CASSASGGRNTEAFF. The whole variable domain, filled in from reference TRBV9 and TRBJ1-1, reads DSGVTQTPKHLITATGQRVTLRCSPRSGDLSVYWYQQSLDQGLQFLIQYYNGEERAKGNILERFSAQQFPDLHSELNLSSLELGDSALYFCASSASGGRNTEAFFGQGTRLTVV.

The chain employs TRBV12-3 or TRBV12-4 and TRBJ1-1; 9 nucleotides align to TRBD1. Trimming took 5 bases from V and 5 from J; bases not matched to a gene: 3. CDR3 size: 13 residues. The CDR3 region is CASSNRGQTEAFF. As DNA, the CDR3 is TGTGCCAGCAGTAACAGGGGGCAGACTGAAGCTTTCTTT.

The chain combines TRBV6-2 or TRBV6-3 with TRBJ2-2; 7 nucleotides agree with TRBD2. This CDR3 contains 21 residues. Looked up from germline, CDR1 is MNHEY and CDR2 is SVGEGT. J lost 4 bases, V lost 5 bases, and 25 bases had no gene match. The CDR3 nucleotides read TGTGCCAGCAGTCCACCCCCGCGGGAGCCAAGGAGCTTGAGAACCACCGGGGAGCTGTTTTTT. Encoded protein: CASSPPPREPRSLRTTGELFF.

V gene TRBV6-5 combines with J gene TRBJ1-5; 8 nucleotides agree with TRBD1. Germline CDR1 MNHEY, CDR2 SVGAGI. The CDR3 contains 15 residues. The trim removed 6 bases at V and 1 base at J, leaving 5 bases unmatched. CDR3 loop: CASSAGGSSNQPQHF. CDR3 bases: TGTGCCAGCAGCGCAGGGGGCTCCAGCAATCAGCCCCAGCATTTT.

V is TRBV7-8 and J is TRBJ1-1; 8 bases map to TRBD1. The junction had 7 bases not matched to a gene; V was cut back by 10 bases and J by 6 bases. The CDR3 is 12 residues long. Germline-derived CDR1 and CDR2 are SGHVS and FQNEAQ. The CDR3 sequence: CATGTGLAEAFF. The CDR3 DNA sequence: TGTGCCACGGGGACAGGTCTAGCTGAAGCTTTCTTT.

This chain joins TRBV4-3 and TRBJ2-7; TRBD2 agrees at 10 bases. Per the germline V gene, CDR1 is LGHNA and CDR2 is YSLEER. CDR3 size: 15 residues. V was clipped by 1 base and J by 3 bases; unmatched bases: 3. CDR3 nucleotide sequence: TGCGCCAGCAGCCAAGGGACTAGCGGAGGCTACGAGCAGTACTTC. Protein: CASSQGTSGGYEQYF.

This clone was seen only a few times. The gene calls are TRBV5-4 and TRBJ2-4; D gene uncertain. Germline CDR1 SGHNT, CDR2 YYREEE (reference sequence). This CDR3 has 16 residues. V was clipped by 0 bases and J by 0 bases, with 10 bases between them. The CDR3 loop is CASSLGVAVAKNIQYF. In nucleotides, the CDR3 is TGTGCCAGCAGCTTGGGGGTAGCCGTAGCCAAAAACATTCAGTACTTC.